This T cell receptor beta chain was captured by sequencing in a study of T-cell reconstitution after alpha-beta-depleted transplantation in children (dated by TCRdb to between 2015 and 2016). In the study overall: Using TCR repertoire profiling, the study quantitatively followed how T-cell immune reconstitution unfolded in children after TCRalphabeta/CD19-depleted allogeneic hematopoietic cell transplantation.

The library was produced with PCR. Sequencing was performed on an Illumina HiSeq 2500. TCR libraries were prepared with molecular barcoding, using unique molecular identifiers to normalize TCRbeta repertoire quantification. TCRdb applied fastp at Q25 and MiXCR to the public reads, then kept only in-frame beta chains. Rows are unified per CDR3 protein, each entry keeping the most common DNA and genes. Across this sample there are over 550,000 distinct CDR3 sequences, with 8% to 11% seen only once. The ten largest make up around 4% of the sample. This clonotype appeared many times. The antigen it binds to is not known. Nothing much larger sits one base from this clone, and base qualities are not available. Trimming removed 3 bases from V and 4 bases from J; the gene matches leave 6 bases unexplained. CDR1 and CDR2, per the germline V gene, are SGHTA and FQGNSA. Measured from the cysteine to the phenylalanine, the CDR3 is 16 residues long. CDR3 DNA is the only sequence kept; it has 48 bases, read in frame from the first base.

The source is a human donor who donated a stem cell graft to a child with acute myeloid leukemia. The sample was PBMCs from the stem cell graft donor, taken from the stem cell graft. Here the chain combines TRBV7-2 and TRBJ2-3; 11 central bases correspond to TRBD2. This receptor has the CDR3 CASSFTSGSFSDTQYF. The DNA reads as follows: TGTGCCAGCAGCTTCACTAGCGGGAGTTTCTCAGATACGCAGTATTTT.